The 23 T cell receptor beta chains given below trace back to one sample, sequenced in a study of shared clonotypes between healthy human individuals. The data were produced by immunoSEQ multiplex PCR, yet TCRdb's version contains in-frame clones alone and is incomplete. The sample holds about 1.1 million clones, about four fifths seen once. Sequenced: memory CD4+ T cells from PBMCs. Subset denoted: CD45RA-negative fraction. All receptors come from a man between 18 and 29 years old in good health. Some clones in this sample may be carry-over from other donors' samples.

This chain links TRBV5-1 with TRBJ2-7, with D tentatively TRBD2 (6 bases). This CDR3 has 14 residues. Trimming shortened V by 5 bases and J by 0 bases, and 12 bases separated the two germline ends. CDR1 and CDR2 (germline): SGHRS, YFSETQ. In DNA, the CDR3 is TGCGCCAGCAGGGAGGGCACCAACTCCTACGAGCAGTACTTC. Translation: CASREGTNSYEQYF.

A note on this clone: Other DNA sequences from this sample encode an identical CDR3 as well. The CDR3 bases are TGTGCCAGCAGTGGGAGATTGTACGAGCAGTACTTC. Translated: CASSGRLYEQYF. This chain links TRBV28 with TRBJ2-7, with D possibly matching TRBD2 (5 bases). The V end was cut by 5 bases, the J end by 4 bases, with 9 bases between. Germline-derived CDR1 and CDR2 are MDHEN and SYDVKM. There are 12 residues in the CDR3.

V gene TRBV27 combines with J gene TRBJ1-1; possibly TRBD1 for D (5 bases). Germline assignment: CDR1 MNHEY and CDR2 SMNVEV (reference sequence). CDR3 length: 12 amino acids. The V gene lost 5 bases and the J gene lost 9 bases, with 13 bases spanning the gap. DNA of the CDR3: TGTGCCAGCAGTACCCGCGGGGCCAAAGCTTTCTTT. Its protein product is CASSTRGAKAFF.

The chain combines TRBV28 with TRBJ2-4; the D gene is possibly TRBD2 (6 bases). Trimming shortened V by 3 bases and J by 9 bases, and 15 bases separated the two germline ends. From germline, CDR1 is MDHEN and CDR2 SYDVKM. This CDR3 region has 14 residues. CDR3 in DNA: TGTGCCAGCAGTTTGGGGGGTGGGCGGATCATTCAGTACTTC. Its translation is CASSLGGGRIIQYF.

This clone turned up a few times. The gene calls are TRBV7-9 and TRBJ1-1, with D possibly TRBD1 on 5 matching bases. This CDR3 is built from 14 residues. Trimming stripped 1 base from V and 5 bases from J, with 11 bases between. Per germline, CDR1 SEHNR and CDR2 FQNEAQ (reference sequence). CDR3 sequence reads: CASSLESGVTEAFF. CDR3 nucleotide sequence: TGTGCCAGCAGCTTAGAATCGGGGGTTACTGAAGCTTTCTTT. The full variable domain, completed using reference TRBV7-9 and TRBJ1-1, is DTGVSQNPRHKITKRGQNVTFRCDPISEHNRLYWYRQTLGQGPEFLTYFQNEAQLEKSRLLSDRFSAERPKGSFSTLEIQRTEQGDSAMYLCASSLESGVTEAFFGQGTRLTVV.

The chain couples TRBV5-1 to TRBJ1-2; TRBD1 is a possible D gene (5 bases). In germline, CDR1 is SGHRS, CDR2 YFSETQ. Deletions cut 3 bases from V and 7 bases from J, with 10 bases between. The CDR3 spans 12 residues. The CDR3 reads CASSYGRGGYTF. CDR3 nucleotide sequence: TGCGCCAGCAGCTACGGGAGGGGTGGCTACACCTTC.

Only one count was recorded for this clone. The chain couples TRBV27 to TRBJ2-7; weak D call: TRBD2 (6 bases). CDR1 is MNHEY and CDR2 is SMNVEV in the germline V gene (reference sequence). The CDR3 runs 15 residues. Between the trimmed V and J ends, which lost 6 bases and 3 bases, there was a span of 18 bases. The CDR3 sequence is CASSQEGILRYEQYF. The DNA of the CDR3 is TGTGCCAGCAGCCAGGAGGGTATCCTACGCTACGAGCAGTACTTC.

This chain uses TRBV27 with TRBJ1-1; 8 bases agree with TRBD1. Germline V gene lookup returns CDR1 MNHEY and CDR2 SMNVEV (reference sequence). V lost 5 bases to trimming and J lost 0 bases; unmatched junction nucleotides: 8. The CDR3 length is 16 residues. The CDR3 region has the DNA TGTGCCAGCAGTCCGCGGACAGGGCAGATGAACACTGAAGCTTTCTTT. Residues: CASSPRTGQMNTEAFF.

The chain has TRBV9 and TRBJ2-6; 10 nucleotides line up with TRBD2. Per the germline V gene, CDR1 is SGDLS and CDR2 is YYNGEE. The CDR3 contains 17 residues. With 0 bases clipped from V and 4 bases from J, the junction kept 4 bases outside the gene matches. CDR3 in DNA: TGTGCCAGCAGCGTAGGACTAGCGGGTCCCGGGGCCAACGTCCTGACTTTC. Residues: CASSVGLAGPGANVLTF. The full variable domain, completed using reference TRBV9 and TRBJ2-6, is DSGVTQTPKHLITATGQRVTLRCSPRSGDLSVYWYQQSLDQGLQFLIQYYNGEERAKGNILERFSAQQFPDLHSELNLSSLELGDSALYFCASSVGLAGPGANVLTFGAGSRLTVL.

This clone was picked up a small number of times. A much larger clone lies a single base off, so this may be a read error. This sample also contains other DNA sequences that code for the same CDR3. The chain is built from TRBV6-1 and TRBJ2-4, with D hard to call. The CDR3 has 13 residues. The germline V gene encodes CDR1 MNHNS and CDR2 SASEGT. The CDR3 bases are TGTGCCACCCAGGCTAGGGCCAAAAACATTCAGTACTTT. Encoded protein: CATQARAKNIQYF.

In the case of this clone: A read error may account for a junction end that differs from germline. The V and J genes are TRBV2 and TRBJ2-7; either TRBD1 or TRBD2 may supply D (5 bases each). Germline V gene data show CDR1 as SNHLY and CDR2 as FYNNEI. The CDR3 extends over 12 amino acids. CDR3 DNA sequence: TGTGCCAGCAGTCCGCACAACCCACCCGGGACCTTC. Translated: CASSPHNPPGTF. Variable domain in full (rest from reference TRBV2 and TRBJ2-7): EPEVTQTPSHQVTQMGQEVILRCVPISNHLYFYWYRQILGQKVEFLVSFYNNEISEKSEIFDDQFSVERPDGSNFTLKIRSTKLEDSAMYFCASSPHNPPGTFGPGTRLTVT.

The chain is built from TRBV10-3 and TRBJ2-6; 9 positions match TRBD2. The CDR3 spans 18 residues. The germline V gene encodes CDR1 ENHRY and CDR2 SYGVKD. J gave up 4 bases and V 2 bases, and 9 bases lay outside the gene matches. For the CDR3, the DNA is TGTGCCATCAGTGAGACCCATAGCGGGAGTAAGGGGGCCAACGTCCTGACTTTC. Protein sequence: CAISETHSGSKGANVLTF.

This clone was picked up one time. CDR3: CASSLGGPANYGYTF. The CDR3 DNA follows: TGTGCCAGCAGCTTAGGAGGGCCAGCTAACTATGGCTACACCTTC. V is TRBV5-8 and J is TRBJ1-2, with no clear D. Trimming pared 2 bases from V and 0 bases from J, leaving 11 bases between. The germline V gene has CDR1 SGHTS and CDR2 YDEGEE. There are 15 residues in the CDR3.

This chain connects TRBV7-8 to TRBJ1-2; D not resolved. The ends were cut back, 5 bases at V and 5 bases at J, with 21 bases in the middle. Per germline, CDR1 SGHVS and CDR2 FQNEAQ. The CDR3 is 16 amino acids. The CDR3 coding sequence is TGTGCCAGCAGCCAACTCGGGCCGAACGTACCTTATGGCTACACCTTC. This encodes CASSQLGPNVPYGYTF.

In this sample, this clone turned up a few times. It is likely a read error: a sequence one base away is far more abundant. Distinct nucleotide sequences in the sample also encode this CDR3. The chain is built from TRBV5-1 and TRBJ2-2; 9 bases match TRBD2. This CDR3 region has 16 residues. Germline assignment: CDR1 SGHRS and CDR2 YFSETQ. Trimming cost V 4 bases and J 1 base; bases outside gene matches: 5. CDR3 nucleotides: TGCGCCAGCAGCCCCCGACTAGCGGAGAACACCGGGGAGCTGTTTTTT. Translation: CASSPRLAENTGELFF.

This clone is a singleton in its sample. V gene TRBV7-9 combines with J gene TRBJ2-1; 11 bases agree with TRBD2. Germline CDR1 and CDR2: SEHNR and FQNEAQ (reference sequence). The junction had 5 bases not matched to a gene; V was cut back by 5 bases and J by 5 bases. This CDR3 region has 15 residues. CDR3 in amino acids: CASSRSGRGDNEQFF. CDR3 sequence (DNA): TGTGCCAGCAGCCGTAGCGGGAGGGGGGACAATGAGCAGTTCTTC. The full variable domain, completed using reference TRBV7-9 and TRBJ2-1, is DTGVSQNPRHKITKRGQNVTFRCDPISEHNRLYWYRQTLGQGPEFLTYFQNEAQLEKSRLLSDRFSAERPKGSFSTLEIQRTEQGDSAMYLCASSRSGRGDNEQFFGPGTRLTVL.

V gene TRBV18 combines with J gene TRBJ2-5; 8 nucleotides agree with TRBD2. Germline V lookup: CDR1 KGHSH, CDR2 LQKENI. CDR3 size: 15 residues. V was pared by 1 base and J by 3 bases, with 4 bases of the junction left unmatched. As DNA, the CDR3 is TGTGCCAGCTCACCACGGTGGGGACTAGAAGAGACCCAGTACTTC. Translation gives CASSPRWGLEETQYF.

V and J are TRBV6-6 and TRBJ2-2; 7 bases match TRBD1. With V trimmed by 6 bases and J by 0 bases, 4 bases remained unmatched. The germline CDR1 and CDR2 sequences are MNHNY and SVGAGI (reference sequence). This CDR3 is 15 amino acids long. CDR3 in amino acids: CASRSTGANTGELFF. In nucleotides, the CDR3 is TGTGCCAGCAGAAGTACAGGGGCGAACACCGGGGAGCTGTTTTTT.

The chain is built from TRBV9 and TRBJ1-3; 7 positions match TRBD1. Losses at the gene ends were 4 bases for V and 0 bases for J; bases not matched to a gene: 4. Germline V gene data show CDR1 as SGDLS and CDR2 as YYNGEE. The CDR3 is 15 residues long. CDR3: CASSRGDSSGNTIYF. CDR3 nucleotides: TGTGCCAGCAGCCGCGGGGACAGCTCTGGAAACACCATATATTTT.

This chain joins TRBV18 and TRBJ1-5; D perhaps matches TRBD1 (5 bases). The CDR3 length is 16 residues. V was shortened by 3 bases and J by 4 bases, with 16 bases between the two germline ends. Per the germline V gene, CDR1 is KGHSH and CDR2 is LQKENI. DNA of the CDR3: TGTGCCAGCTCACCCGGGGTAGGGGACCTGAATCAGCCCCAGCATTTT. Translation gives CASSPGVGDLNQPQHF.

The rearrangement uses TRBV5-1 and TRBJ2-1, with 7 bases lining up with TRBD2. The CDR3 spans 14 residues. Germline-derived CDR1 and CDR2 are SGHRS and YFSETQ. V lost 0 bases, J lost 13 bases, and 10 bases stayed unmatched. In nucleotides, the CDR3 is TGCGCCAGCAGCTTGGCCATTGGGGGGGGTCCCCAGTTCTTC. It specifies CASSLAIGGGPQFF.

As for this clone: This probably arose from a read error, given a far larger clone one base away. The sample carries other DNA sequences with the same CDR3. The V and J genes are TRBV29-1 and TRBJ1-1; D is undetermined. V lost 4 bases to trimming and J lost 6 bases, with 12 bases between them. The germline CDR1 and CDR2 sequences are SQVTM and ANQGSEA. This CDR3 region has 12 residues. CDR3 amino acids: CSVAGAGAEAFF. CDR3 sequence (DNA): TGCAGCGTTGCGGGCGCAGGAGCTGAAGCTTTCTTT.

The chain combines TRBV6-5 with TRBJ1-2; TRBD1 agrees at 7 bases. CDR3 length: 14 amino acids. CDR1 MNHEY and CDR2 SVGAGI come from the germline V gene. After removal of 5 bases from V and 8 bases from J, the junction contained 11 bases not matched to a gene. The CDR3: CASSTRTGGGGYTF. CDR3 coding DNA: TGTGCCAGCAGTACTCGGACAGGCGGCGGGGGCTACACCTTC.